This TCR beta chain was obtained from a study of PD-1 blockade in classical Hodgkin lymphoma. Study-wide results and limits: The study reported lower baseline TCR diversity in newly diagnosed patients than in healthy donors.

With regard to this clone: Its antigen is unknown. One end of the junction varies from germline; a read error may be responsible.

The germline V gene has CDR1 SSHAT and CDR2 FNYEAQ (reference sequence). CDR3 length: 14 residues. Sequenced by immunoSEQ multiplex PCR; TCRdb stores in-frame clones only, minus some. Of nearly 20,000 clones listed, 70% to 90% are singletons. The time point: cycle 4 day 1 (C4D1), after 6 weeks of nivolumab. Every patient experienced relapse after autologous stem cell transplantation, and brentuximab vedotin exposure varied. The authors purified CD4+ T cells from thawed PBMCs by magnetic negative selection. This clonotype was sampled from a human donor with classical Hodgkin lymphoma. The sequenced sample was CD4+ T cells from blood, obtained before the fourth cycle of nivolumab. The genes are TRBV7-7 and TRBJ2-5; 9 positions match TRBD2. In nucleotides, the CDR3 is TGTGCTAGCAGCCGAAGCGGGAGGAGTGAGACCCAGTACTTC. Translated: CASSRSGRSETQYF.